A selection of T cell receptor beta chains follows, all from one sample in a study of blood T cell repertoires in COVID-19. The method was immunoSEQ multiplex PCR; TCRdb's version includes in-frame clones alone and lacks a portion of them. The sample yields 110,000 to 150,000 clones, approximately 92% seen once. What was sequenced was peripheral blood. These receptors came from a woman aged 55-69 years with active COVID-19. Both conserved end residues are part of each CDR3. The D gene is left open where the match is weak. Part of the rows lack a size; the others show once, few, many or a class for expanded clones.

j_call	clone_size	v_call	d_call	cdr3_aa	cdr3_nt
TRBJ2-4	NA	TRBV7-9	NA	CASTYLENIQYF	TGTGCCAGCACCTACCTAGAGAACATTCAGTACTTC
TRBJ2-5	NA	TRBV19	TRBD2	CASSVGLAGITQETQYF	TGTGCCAGTAGTGTCGGACTAGCGGGGATTACTCAAGAAACCCAGTACTTC
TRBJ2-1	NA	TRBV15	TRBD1	CATSRDPPGQPTNEQFF	TGTGCCACCAGCAGAGACCCTCCGGGACAGCCGACCAATGAGCAGTTCTTC
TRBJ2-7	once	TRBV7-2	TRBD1	CASSLAPQGAYEQYF	TGTGCCAGCAGCTTAGCGCCCCAGGGGGCTTACGAGCAGTACTTC
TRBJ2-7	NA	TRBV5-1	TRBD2	CASSFPAGGREQYF	TGCGCCAGCAGCTTCCCAGCGGGAGGGCGCGAGCAGTACTTC
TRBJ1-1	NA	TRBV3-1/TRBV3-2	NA	CASSPTVGNTEAFF	TGTGCCAGCAGCCCGACAGTCGGGAACACTGAAGCTTTCTTT
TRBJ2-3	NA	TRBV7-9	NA	CASSSNTQYF	TGTGCCAGCAGCTCTAATACGCAGTATTTT
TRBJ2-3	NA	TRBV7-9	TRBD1	CASSLRTTYRGGSTDTQYF	TGTGCCAGCAGCTTACGAACCACCTACAGGGGCGGTAGCACAGATACGCAGTATTTT
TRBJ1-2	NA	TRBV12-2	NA	CASRPARGKGYTF	TGTGCAAGTCGCCCGGCCAGGGGCAAAGGCTACACCTTC
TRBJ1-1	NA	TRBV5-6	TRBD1	CASSLGDRRNEAFF	TGTGCCAGCAGCTTGGGGGACAGGAGGAATGAAGCTTTCTTT
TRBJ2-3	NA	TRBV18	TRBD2	CASSPALTSGSVTQYF	TGTGCCAGCTCACCCGCCTTGACTAGCGGGAGTGTTACGCAGTATTTT
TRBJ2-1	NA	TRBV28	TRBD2	CASSPARGGRGVEQFF	TGTGCCAGCAGCCCGGCTCGGGGGGGAAGAGGAGTTGAGCAGTTCTTC
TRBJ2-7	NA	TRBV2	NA	CASSETPSYEQYF	TGTGCCAGCAGTGAAACACCCTCCTACGAGCAGTACTTC
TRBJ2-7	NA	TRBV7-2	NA	CASSLDFTPGNEQYF	TGTGCCAGCAGCTTAGATTTTACCCCGGGGAACGAGCAGTACTTC
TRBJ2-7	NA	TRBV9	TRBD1	CASSVTGTGSYEQYF	TGTGCCAGCAGCGTTACCGGGACAGGCAGCTACGAGCAGTACTTC
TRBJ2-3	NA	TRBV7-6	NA	CASSYPGDTQYF	TGTGCCAGCAGCTATCCGGGGGATACGCAGTATTTT
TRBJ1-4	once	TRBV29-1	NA	CSATRGLNEKLFF	TGCAGCGCAACCCGGGGACTAAATGAAAAACTGTTTTTT
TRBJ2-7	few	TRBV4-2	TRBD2	CASSQGGLAYEQYF	TGTGCCAGCAGCCAAGGGGGACTAGCCTACGAGCAGTACTTC
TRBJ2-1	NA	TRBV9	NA	CASSVGYTDNEQFF	TGTGCCAGCAGCGTAGGGTACACAGACAATGAGCAGTTCTTC
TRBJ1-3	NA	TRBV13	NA	CASSLTTGGPGNTIYF	TGTGCCAGCAGCCTCACGACGGGGGGCCCTGGAAACACCATATATTTT
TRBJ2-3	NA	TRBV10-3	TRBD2	CAIMEREGTDTQYF	TGTGCCATCATGGAGCGGGAGGGGACAGATACGCAGTATTTT
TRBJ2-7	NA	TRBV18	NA	CASSPGLYEQYF	TGTGCCAGCTCACCGGGACTCTACGAGCAGTACTTC
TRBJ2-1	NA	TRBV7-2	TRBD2	CASSLTSASYNEQFF	TGTGCCAGCAGCCTCACTAGCGCCTCCTACAATGAGCAGTTCTTC
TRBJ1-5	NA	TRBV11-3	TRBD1	CASSLIGRTGGQPQHF	TGTGCCAGCAGCTTAATTGGGCGGACAGGTGGGCAGCCCCAGCATTTT
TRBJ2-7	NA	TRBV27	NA	CASSLVRTGEQYF	TGTGCCAGCAGTTTGGTCCGAACGGGCGAGCAGTACTTC
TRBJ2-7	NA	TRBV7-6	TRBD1	CASSRNRDSSYEQYF	TGTGCCAGCAGCCGTAACAGGGACAGCTCCTACGAGCAGTACTTC
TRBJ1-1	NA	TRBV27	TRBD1	CASSPRDRLKAFF	TGTGCCAGCAGTCCCCGGGACAGGCTGAAAGCTTTCTTT
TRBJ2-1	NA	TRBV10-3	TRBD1	CAISAGQGGEQFF	TGTGCCATCAGTGCCGGACAGGGAGGCGAGCAGTTCTTC
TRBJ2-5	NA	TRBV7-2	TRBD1	CASSLKGAQETQYF	TGTGCCAGCAGCTTAAAGGGGGCCCAAGAGACCCAGTACTTC
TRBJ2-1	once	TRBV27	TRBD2	CASSPRLGGSRPSSYNEQFF	TGTGCCAGCAGTCCACGCCTGGGGGGGAGTAGGCCCAGCTCCTACAATGAGCAGTTCTTC
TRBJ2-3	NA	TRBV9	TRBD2	CASSVAGGPTDTQYF	TGTGCCAGCAGCGTAGCGGGAGGGCCTACAGATACGCAGTATTTT
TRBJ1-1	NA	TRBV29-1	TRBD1	CSVYQGATEAFF	TGCAGCGTTTATCAGGGGGCCACTGAAGCTTTCTTT
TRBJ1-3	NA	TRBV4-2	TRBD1	CASSQGTPGQGAYTIYF	TGTGCCAGCAGCCAAGGAACCCCCGGGCAGGGGGCATACACCATATATTTT
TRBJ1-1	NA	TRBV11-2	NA	CASSLSQNTEAFF	TGTGCCAGCAGCTTATCCCAGAACACTGAAGCTTTCTTT
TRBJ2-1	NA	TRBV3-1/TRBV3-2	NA	CASSQVASSYNEQFF	TGTGCCAGCAGCCAAGTAGCGAGCTCCTACAATGAGCAGTTCTTC
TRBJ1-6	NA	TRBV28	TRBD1	CASSLDRAMNSPLHF	TGTGCCAGCAGTCTAGACAGGGCGATGAATTCACCCCTCCACTTT
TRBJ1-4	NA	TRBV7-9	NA	CASSIDHKFEKLFF	TGTGCCAGCAGCATAGACCACAAATTTGAAAAACTGTTTTTT
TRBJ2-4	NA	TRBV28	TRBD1	CASNKLTGGLAKNIQYF	TGTGCCAGCAACAAATTGACAGGGGGCTTGGCCAAAAACATTCAGTACTTC
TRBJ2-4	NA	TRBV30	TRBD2	CAWSVRSSGRLWDIQYF	TGTGCCTGGAGTGTACGTTCCAGCGGGAGGCTATGGGACATTCAGTACTTC
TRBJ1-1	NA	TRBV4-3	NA	CASSQDLVGPTEAFF	TGCGCCAGCAGCCAAGATCTAGTCGGCCCCACTGAAGCTTTCTTT
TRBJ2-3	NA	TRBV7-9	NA	CASSLDRGQYF	TGTGCCAGCAGCTTAGATAGGGGCCAGTATTTT
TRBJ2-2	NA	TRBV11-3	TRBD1	CASSPRQGYTGELFF	TGTGCCAGCAGCCCGCGACAGGGGTACACCGGGGAGCTGTTTTTT
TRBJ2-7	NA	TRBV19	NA	CASSIEGAGLGYEQYF	TGTGCCAGTAGTATTGAGGGAGCGGGTCTCGGGTACGAGCAGTACTTC
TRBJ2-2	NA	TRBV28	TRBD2	CASSLPFGTGGTLNTGELFF	TGTGCCAGCAGTTTACCGTTTGGGACGGGGGGGACCCTTAACACCGGGGAGCTGTTTTTT
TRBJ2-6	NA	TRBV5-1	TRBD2	CASSALAGGAGANVLTF	TGCGCCAGCAGCGCACTTGCCGGGGGGGCGGGGGCCAACGTCCTGACTTTC